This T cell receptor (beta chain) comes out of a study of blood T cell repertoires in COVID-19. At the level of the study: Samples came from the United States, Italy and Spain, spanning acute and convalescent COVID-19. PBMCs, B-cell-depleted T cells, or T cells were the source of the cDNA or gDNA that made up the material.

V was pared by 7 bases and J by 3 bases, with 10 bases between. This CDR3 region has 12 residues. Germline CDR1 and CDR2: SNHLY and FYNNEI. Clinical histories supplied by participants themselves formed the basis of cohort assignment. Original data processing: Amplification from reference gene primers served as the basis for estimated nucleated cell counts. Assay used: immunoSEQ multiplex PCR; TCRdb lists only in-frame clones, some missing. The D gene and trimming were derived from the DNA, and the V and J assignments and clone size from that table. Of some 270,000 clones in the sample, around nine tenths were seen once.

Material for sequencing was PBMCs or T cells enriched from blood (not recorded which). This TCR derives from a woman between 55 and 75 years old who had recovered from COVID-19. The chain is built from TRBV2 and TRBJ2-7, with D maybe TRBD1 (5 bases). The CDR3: CASIGQGYEQYF. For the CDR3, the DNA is TGTGCCAGCATAGGGCAGGGCTACGAGCAGTACTTC.